The present entry profiles one T cell receptor beta chain with its context. Antigen unknown. This entry comes from a study of beta chain features in type 1 diabetes. Since all of the isolated RNA was reverse transcribed, expressed TCRB transcripts were what got sequenced. Sequencing was performed with immunoSEQ multiplex PCR; in TCRdb, only in-frame clones are kept and a portion is missing. The data show 600,000 to 700,000 clones, 9.5% to 15% seen once. Study-wide results and limits: Within each of all four CD4+ subsets, Type 1 diabetes patients had TCRB CDR3s that were moderately but significantly shorter. Patients' naive, central memory and regulatory TCRB repertoires appeared more alike than those of healthy donors.

The ends lost 1 base at V and 4 bases at J; junction bases unmatched: 12. There are 18 residues in the CDR3. Germline assignment: CDR1 MGHDK and CDR2 SYGVNS. This rearrangement joins TRBV25-1 to TRBJ2-3; 9 bases match TRBD1. Material: naive CD4+ T cells from blood. The clonotype was recovered from a man aged 30 to 39 with type 1 diabetes. CDR3 nucleotides: TGTGCCAGCAGTGAATTACCATCCGGGACAGGGAGATCAGATACGCAGTATTTT. Amino acid sequence: CASSELPSGTGRSDTQYF. Full variable domain (remainder filled in from reference TRBV25-1 and TRBJ2-3): EADIYQTPRYLVIGTGKKITLECSQTMGHDKMYWYQQDPGMELHLIHYSYGVNSTEKGDLSSESTVSRIRTEHFPLTLESARPSHTSQYLCASSELPSGTGRSDTQYFGPGTRLTVL.